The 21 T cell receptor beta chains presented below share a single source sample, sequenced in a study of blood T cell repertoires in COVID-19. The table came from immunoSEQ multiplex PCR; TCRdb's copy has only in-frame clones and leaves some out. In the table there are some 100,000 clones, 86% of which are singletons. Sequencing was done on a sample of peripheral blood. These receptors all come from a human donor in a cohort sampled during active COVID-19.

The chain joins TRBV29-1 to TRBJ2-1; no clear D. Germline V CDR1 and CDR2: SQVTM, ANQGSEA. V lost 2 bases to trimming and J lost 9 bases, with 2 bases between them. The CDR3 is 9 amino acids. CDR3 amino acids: CSVEREQFF. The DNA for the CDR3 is TGCAGCGTTGAACGTGAGCAGTTCTTC.

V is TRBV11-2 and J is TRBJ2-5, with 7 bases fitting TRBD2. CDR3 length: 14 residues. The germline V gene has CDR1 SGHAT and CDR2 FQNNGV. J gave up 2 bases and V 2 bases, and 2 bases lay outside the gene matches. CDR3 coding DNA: TGTGCCAGCAGCTTAAGCGGGGCGCAAGAGACCCAGTACTTC. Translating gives CASSLSGAQETQYF.

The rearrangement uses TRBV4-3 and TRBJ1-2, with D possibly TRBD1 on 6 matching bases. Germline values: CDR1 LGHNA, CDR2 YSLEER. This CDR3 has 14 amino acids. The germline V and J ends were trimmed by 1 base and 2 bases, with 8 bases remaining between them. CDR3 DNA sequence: TGCGCCAGCAGCCAAGCTACAGGGAACTATGGCTACACCTTC. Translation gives CASSQATGNYGYTF.

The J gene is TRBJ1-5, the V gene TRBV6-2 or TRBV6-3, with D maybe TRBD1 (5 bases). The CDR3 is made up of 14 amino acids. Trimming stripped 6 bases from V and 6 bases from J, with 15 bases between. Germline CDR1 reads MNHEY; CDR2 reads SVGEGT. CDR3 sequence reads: CASSPPGGGQPQHF. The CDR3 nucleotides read TGTGCCAGCAGCCCCCCCGGGGGAGGTCAGCCCCAGCATTTT.

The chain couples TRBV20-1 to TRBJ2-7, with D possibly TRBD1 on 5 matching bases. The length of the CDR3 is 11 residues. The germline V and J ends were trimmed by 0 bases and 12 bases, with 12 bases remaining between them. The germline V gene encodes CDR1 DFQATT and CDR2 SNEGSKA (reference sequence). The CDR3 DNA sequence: TGCAGTGCTAGAGAAAAGGGGTTGCGGTACTTC. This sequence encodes CSAREKGLRYF.

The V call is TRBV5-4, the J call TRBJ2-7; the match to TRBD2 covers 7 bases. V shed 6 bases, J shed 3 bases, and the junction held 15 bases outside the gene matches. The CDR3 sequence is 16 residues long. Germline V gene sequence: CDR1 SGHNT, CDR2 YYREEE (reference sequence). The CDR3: CASTRTNLAENYEQYF. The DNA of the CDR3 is TGTGCCAGCACAAGGACCAATCTAGCGGAGAACTACGAGCAGTACTTC.

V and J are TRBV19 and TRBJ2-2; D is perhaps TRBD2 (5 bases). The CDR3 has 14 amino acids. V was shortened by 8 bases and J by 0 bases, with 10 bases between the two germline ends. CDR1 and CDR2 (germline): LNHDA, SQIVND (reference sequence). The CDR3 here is CASEGPANTGELFF. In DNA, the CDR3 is TGTGCCAGTGAGGGCCCCGCGAACACCGGGGAGCTGTTTTTT.

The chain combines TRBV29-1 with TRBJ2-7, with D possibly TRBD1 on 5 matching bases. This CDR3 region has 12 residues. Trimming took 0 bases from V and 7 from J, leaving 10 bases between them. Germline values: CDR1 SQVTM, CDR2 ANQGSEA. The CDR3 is CSVEDLRTEQYF. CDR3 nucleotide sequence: TGCAGCGTTGAAGATCTGAGGACAGAGCAGTACTTC.

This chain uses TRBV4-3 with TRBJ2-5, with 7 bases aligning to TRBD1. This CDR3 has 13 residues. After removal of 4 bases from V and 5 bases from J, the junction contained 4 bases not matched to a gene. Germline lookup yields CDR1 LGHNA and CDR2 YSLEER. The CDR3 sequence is CASSRQGGETQYF. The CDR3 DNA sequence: TGCGCCAGCAGCCGCCAAGGGGGCGAGACCCAGTACTTC.

The CDR3 reads CASSLGAGAKIEQYF. The CDR3 region has the DNA TGCGCCAGCAGCTTGGGAGCGGGGGCGAAAATCGAGCAGTACTTC. This chain links TRBV5-1 with TRBJ2-7; 8 bases map to TRBD2. The CDR3 is made up of 15 amino acids. Germline V CDR1 and CDR2: SGHRS, YFSETQ. With 0 bases clipped from V and 6 bases from J, the junction kept 8 bases outside the gene matches.

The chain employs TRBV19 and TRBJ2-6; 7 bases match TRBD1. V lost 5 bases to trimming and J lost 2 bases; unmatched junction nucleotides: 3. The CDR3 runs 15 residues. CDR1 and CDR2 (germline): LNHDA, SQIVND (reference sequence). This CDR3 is CASSVGTAGANVLTF. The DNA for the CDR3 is TGTGCCAGTAGTGTCGGGACAGCTGGGGCCAACGTCCTGACTTTC.

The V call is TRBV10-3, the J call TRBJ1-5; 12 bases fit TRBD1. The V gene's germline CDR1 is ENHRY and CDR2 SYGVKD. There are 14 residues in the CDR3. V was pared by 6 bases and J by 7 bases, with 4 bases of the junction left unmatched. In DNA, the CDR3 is TGTGCCATCAGCGGGACAGGGGGCTCCCAGCCCCAGCATTTT. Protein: CAISGTGGSQPQHF.

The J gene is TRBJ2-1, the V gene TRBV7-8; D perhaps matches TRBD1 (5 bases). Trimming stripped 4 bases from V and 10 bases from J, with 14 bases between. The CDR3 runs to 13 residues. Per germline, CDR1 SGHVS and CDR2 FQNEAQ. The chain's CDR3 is CASSWKGAGEQFF. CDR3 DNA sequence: TGTGCCAGCAGCTGGAAAGGGGCCGGCGAGCAGTTCTTC.

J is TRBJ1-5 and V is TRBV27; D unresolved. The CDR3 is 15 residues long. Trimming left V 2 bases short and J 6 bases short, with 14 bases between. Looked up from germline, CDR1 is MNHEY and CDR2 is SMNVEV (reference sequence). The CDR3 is CASSLGFSGGQPQHF. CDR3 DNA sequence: TGTGCCAGCAGTTTAGGGTTCTCGGGAGGTCAGCCCCAGCATTTT.

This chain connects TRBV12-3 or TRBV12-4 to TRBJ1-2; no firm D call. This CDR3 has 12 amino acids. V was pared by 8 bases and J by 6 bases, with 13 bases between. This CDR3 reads CASRSRPDGYTF. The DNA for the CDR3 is TGTGCCAGCCGGTCGCGGCCGGATGGCTACACCTTC.

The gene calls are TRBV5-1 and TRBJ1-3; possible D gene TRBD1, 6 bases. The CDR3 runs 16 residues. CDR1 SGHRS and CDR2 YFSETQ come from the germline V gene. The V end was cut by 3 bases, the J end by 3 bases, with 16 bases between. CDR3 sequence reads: CASSSDLTGFGNTIYF. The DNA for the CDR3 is TGCGCCAGCAGCTCGGACCTTACAGGGTTTGGAAACACCATATATTTT.

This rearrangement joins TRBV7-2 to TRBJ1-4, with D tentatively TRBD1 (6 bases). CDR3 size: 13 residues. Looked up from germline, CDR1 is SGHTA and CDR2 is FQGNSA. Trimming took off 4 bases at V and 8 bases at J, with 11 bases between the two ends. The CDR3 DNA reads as TGTGCCAGCAGCTACGACAGGAAGGAAAAACTGTTTTTT. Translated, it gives CASSYDRKEKLFF.

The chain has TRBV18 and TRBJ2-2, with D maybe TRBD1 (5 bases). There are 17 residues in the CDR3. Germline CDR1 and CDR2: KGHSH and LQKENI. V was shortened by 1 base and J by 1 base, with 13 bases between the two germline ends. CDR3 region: CASSPRARQGNTGELFF. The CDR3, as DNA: TGTGCCAGCTCACCACGGGCCAGGCAGGGGAACACCGGGGAGCTGTTTTTT.

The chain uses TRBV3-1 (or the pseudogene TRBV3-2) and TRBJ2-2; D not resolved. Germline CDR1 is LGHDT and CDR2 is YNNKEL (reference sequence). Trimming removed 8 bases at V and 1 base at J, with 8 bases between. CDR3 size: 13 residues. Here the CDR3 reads CASCHLNTGELFF. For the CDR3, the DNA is TGTGCCAGCTGTCACTTGAACACCGGGGAGCTGTTTTTT.

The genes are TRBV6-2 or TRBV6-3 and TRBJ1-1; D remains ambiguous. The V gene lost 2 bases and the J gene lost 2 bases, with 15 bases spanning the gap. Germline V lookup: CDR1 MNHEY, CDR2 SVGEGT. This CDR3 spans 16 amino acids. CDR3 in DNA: TGTGCCAGCAGTTACCGGTTGGTAGAAAGAAACACTGAAGCTTTCTTT. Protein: CASSYRLVERNTEAFF.

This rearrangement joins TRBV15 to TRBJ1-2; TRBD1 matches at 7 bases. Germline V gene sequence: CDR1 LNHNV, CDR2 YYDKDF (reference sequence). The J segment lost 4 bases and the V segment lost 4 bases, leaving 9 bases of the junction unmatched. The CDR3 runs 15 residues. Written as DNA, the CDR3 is TGTGCCACCAGCATTAACAGGGGAGGTAGCTATGGCTACACCTTC. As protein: CATSINRGGSYGYTF.